This is a list of T cell receptor beta chains from one sample in a study of vaccination effects on CD4 cells after COVID-19. The table came from immunoSEQ multiplex PCR; TCRdb's copy has only in-frame clones and leaves some out. The sample consists of about 23,000 clones, 68% of them appearing once. No antigen has been identified for these receptors. This sample comprised CD4+ T cells from PBMCs cultured with HCoV-NL63 spike peptides, obtained before COVID-19 vaccination. These receptors originate from a human donor who received a COVID-19 vaccine. The CDR3 runs from the conserved cysteine through the conserved F or W. The D gene is left open where the match is weak. The listing skips clone size in some rows; elsewhere it reads once, few, many or a size class.

CASSQESGSRGYTF	TGTGCCAGCAGCCAAGAATCCGGGTCTAGAGGCTACACCTTC	TRBJ1-2	14	.	.	TRBV3-1/TRBV3-2
CASSEPLGPTDTQYF	TGCGCCAGCAGCGAACCCTTAGGACCCACAGATACGCAGTATTTT	TRBJ2-3	15	.	few	TRBV4-1
CASSRFRGANTEAFF	TGTGCCAGCAGCCGATTCAGGGGAGCGAACACTGAAGCTTTCTTT	TRBJ1-1	15	.	.	TRBV11-1
CASSFDTGNTGELFF	TGCGCCAGCAGCTTTGATACAGGGAACACCGGGGAGCTGTTTTTT	TRBJ2-2	15	.	.	TRBV5-1
CASSLTPNAGGKQFF	TGTGCCAGCAGCTTAACCCCGAACGCGGGAGGTAAGCAGTTCTTC	TRBJ2-1	15	TRBD2	few	TRBV14
CASSGTGETLYEQYF	TGTGCCAGCAGCGGAACAGGGGAGACACTCTACGAGCAGTACTTC	TRBJ2-7	15	TRBD1	few	TRBV6-5
CASSQDWGYTF	TGTGCCAGCAGCCAAGATTGGGGCTACACCTTC	TRBJ1-2	11	.	.	TRBV3-1/TRBV3-2
CASSLGGKEGGYTF	TGTGCCAGCAGCTTAGGGGGGAAGGAGGGCGGCTACACCTTC	TRBJ1-2	14	.	.	TRBV7-2
CASSKTGPVEAFF	TGTGCCAGCAGCAAGACAGGTCCGGTGGAAGCTTTCTTT	TRBJ1-1	13	.	.	TRBV7-8
CASSLGGGISYNEQFF	TGTGCCAGCAGCTTAGGAGGGGGCATCTCCTACAATGAGCAGTTCTTC	TRBJ2-1	16	TRBD1	.	TRBV7-2
CASSASLAGGSYNEQFF	TGTGCCAGCAGTGCCTCATTAGCGGGGGGCTCCTACAATGAGCAGTTCTTC	TRBJ2-1	17	TRBD2	few	TRBV6-1
CASSLVLELEQYF	TGTGCCAGCAGCTTAGTCCTGGAATTGGAGCAGTACTTC	TRBJ2-7	13	.	once	TRBV11-2
CASSRRDSLGHEQFF	TGTGCCAGCAGCCGTCGGGACAGCTTAGGCCATGAGCAGTTCTTC	TRBJ2-1	15	TRBD1	.	TRBV7-9
CASSIGGPNYGYTF	TGTGCCAGTAGTATAGGGGGGCCTAACTATGGCTACACCTTC	TRBJ1-2	14	.	once	TRBV19
CASSLRGYNNEQFF	TGTGCCAGCAGCCTAAGGGGGTATAACAATGAGCAGTTCTTC	TRBJ2-1	14	.	.	TRBV2
CASSQEVGLASYEQYF	TGCGCCAGCAGCCAAGAAGTCGGACTAGCCTCCTACGAGCAGTACTTC	TRBJ2-7	16	TRBD2	.	TRBV4-1
CASDPGEGAYNEQFF	TGCGCCAGCGATCCAGGGGAGGGAGCCTACAATGAGCAGTTCTTC	TRBJ2-1	15	.	.	TRBV5-1
CASSPTGPAKNIQYF	TGCGCCAGCAGCCCCACGGGCCCAGCCAAAAACATTCAGTACTTC	TRBJ2-4	15	.	.	TRBV5-1
CASTQDLSSYNEQFF	TGTGCCAGCACTCAGGACCTGAGCTCCTACAATGAGCAGTTCTTC	TRBJ2-1	15	.	.	TRBV6-5
CASNPREAHTGELFF	TGTGCCAGCAATCCCAGGGAGGCCCACACCGGGGAGCTGTTTTTT	TRBJ2-2	15	.	.	TRBV6-5
CASSLAPTGGRDTQYF	TGCGCCAGCAGCTTGGCTCCGACAGGGGGTAGGGATACGCAGTATTTT	TRBJ2-3	16	TRBD1	once	TRBV5-1
CASRLEAKATNYGYTF	TGTGCAAGTCGCTTAGAGGCTAAGGCGACTAACTATGGCTACACCTTC	TRBJ1-2	16	.	.	TRBV12-2
CASSSEDWDTQYF	TGTGCCAGCAGCTCGGAGGATTGGGATACGCAGTATTTT	TRBJ2-3	13	.	few	TRBV7-8
CASSEGTLNEKLFF	TGTGCCAGCAGTGAAGGGACCCTTAATGAAAAACTGTTTTTT	TRBJ1-4	14	.	.	TRBV6-1
CASSQDRTVNTEAFF	TGCGCCAGCAGCCAAGATCGGACGGTGAACACTGAAGCTTTCTTT	TRBJ1-1	15	.	few	TRBV4-1